The clone carrying this T cell receptor (beta chain) has ten or more counts. Its antigen is unidentified. These data are taken from a study of T cells after yellow fever vaccination. Study conclusions and caveats: On re-exposure, the response was weaker but peaked faster, at day 5 versus 15. A limited proportion of clonotypes was detected within both the CD4 and CD8 compartments.

Germline V gene lookup returns CDR1 LGHNA and CDR2 YSLEER. The CDR3 covers 17 residues. After removal of 3 bases from V and 4 bases from J, the junction contained 6 bases not matched to a gene. TCRdb passed the 5' RACE reads through MiXCR, listing each CDR3 protein once. The table has hundreds of thousands of distinct CDR3 sequences, 3% to 4.5% seen once. Sample: PBMCs, taken on the day of the yellow fever booster vaccination. The chain has TRBV4-3 and TRBJ2-2; 12 bases are shared with TRBD2. The sequence was obtained from a man between 18 and 35 years old who received the YFV17D yellow fever vaccine. CDR3 loop: CASSQVPSGGGTGELFF. The CDR3 DNA reads TGCGCCAGCAGCCAGGTCCCTAGCGGGGGGGGCACCGGGGAGCTGTTTTTT.